This T cell receptor (beta chain) comes out of a study of regulatory T cells in long-lasting Graves disease. About the research overall: Those Graves' patients who were newly diagnosed had been on antithyroid drugs under 3 months. Whole-study results and caveats: Segments TRBV28, TRBJ1-2 and TRBJ2-5 showed preferential usage in persistent disease.

Building the TCR beta libraries relied on iRepertoire HTBI primers, and CDR3 regions underwent Arm-PCR. Under the authors' procedure: From all samples, identification returned 14 TRBJ and 60 or so TRBV segments. TCRdb fed the multiplex PCR reads into MiXCR, producing one record per CDR3 protein. These V and J calls rely on TCRdb rather than the paper's analysis. The table records around 500,000 distinct CDR3 sequences, 16% of them present only once. The time point here: newly diagnosed GD, antithyroid drugs for less than 3 months. Following extraction of RNA from PBMCs, that RNA was used to make the TCR library. This clonotype was seen only a few times. Its specificity is unknown. The CDR3 loop spans 12 amino acids. V lost 6 bases to trimming and J lost 14 bases, with 14 bases between them. From germline, CDR1 is MNHNS and CDR2 SASEGT. The sample was also reused in another study, on T cells in Graves' hyperthyroidism and ophthalmopathy. This second study says: The HTBI primer set was used in a first-round RT-PCR of the TCR CDR3.

The V gene is TRBV6-1, the J gene TRBJ1-6; maybe TRBD1 (5 bases). The TCR comes from a woman between 40 and 65 years old with Graves disease. The source was peripheral blood mononuclear cells (PBMCs), collected at new diagnosis, from a patient treated with antithyroid drugs. CDR3 region: CASSAGTPALHF. CDR3 coding DNA: TGTGCCAGCAGCGCCGGGACCCCAGCCCTCCACTTT.